This T cell receptor beta chain was captured by sequencing in a study of cytomegalovirus exposure and HLA in healthy donors. Findings of the study overall: Some TCR beta chains (164 of them) were listed as cytomegalovirus-associated.

The PCR used 60 Vbeta and 13 Jbeta primers. Produced via immunoSEQ multiplex PCR; TCRdb's table is partial and in-frame only. The sample holds 85,000 to 90,000 clones, about 75% seen once. CDR3 size: 16 residues. About this clone: The antigen is undetermined.

The rearrangement links TRBV21-1 to TRBJ2-3; the table calls TRBD2, which could not be checked here. TRBV21-1 is deemed a pseudogene. The sequence derives from a man aged 30-40 years in good health and CMV-seropositive. Sequenced: PBMCs. In DNA, the CDR3 is TGTGCCAGCAGTCCGGCGGGGGGACAGATCACAGATACGCAGTATTTT. It is translated as CASSPAGGQITDTQYF.